These T cell receptor beta chains were read from a single sample in a study of T cells in Graves' hyperthyroidism and ophthalmopathy. TCRdb processed the multiplex PCR reads anew with MiXCR; each CDR3 protein has one entry. The profile shows 300,000 to 350,000 distinct CDR3 sequences, 16% of them singletons. Sequenced sample: blood. Receptors were obtained from a man under 40 with Graves' hyperthyroidism. The CDR3 runs from the conserved cysteine through the conserved F or W.

V gene: TRBV18; J gene: TRBJ1-1; CDR3 protein: CASSRRRGRGTEAFF
V gene: TRBV5-1; J gene: TRBJ1-2; CDR3 protein: CASSLGDRVFGYTF
V gene: TRBV28; J gene: TRBJ2-3; CDR3 protein: CASSLWANTQYF
V gene: TRBV20-1; J gene: TRBJ2-3; CDR3 protein: CSARDYSTDTQYF
V gene: TRBV29-1; J gene: TRBJ2-2; CDR3 protein: CSVAQGTGELFF
V gene: TRBV30; J gene: TRBJ1-5; CDR3 protein: CAWSYGGNQPQHF
V gene: TRBV28; J gene: TRBJ2-7; CDR3 protein: CASSLALAGVWSYEQYF
V gene: TRBV27; J gene: TRBJ2-1; CDR3 protein: CASGYLFSLGYNEQFF
V gene: TRBV5-6; J gene: TRBJ1-5; CDR3 protein: CASSSWSGWLYSNQPQHF
V gene: TRBV27; J gene: TRBJ2-1; CDR3 protein: CASSLSGRWNEQFF
V gene: TRBV6-2/TRBV6-3; J gene: TRBJ2-2; CDR3 protein: CASFGTSGIPLGELFF
V gene: TRBV7-9; J gene: TRBJ2-1; CDR3 protein: CASSSSEGGSYNEQFF
V gene: TRBV24-1; J gene: TRBJ2-1; CDR3 protein: CATSDLGAGGNNNEQFF
V gene: TRBV4-2; J gene: TRBJ2-3; CDR3 protein: CASSSTSGWADTQYF
V gene: TRBV12-3/TRBV12-4; J gene: TRBJ1-4; CDR3 protein: CASSYRGQPTTNEKLFF
V gene: TRBV30; J gene: TRBJ1-3; CDR3 protein: CAWTQGAGGNTIYF
V gene: TRBV27; J gene: TRBJ2-1; CDR3 protein: CASSSGLARNEQFF
V gene: TRBV7-2; J gene: TRBJ2-3; CDR3 protein: CASSPTGGVSKYTQYF
V gene: TRBV5-1; J gene: TRBJ2-3; CDR3 protein: CASSQDREFDTQYF
V gene: TRBV7-8; J gene: TRBJ1-5; CDR3 protein: CASSLGKGQSVQPQHF
V gene: TRBV20-1; J gene: TRBJ2-3; CDR3 protein: CSASTGAGLSDTQYF
V gene: TRBV7-2; J gene: TRBJ2-7; CDR3 protein: CASSLKASGSHSYEQYF
V gene: TRBV14; J gene: TRBJ2-6; CDR3 protein: CASSLLPNSGANVLTF
V gene: TRBV7-9; J gene: TRBJ2-1; CDR3 protein: CASSFPGLGEQFF
V gene: TRBV9; J gene: TRBJ2-3; CDR3 protein: CASSPFPTDTQYF
V gene: TRBV19; J gene: TRBJ1-2; CDR3 protein: CASKRGRTNYGYTF
V gene: TRBV3-1; J gene: TRBJ1-1; CDR3 protein: CASSHRTGVEAFF
V gene: TRBV7-3; J gene: TRBJ1-1; CDR3 protein: CASSSVVGTEAFF
V gene: TRBV20-1; J gene: TRBJ2-1; CDR3 protein: CSASGTSKLRRNEQFF
V gene: TRBV20-1; J gene: TRBJ2-5; CDR3 protein: CSARDSSGTLLGGVETQYF
V gene: TRBV7-9; J gene: TRBJ2-7; CDR3 protein: CASTPEGIGAREQYF
V gene: TRBV20-1; J gene: TRBJ2-3; CDR3 protein: CSAPDRGIADTQYF
V gene: TRBV5-8; J gene: TRBJ2-2; CDR3 protein: CASSLVGDSGELFF
V gene: TRBV3-1; J gene: TRBJ2-1; CDR3 protein: CASSHDAYNEQFF
V gene: TRBV7-9; J gene: TRBJ2-3; CDR3 protein: CASTPVPSTDTQYF
V gene: TRBV7-9; J gene: TRBJ2-1; CDR3 protein: CASTTDTYNEQFF